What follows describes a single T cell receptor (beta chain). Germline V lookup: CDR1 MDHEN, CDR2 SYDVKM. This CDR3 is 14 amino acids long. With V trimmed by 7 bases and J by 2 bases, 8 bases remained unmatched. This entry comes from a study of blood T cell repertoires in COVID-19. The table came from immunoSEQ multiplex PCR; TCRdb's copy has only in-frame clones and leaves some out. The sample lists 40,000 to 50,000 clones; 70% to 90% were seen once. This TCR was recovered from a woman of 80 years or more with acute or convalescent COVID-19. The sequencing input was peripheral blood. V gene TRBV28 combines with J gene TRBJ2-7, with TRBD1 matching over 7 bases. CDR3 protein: CASKITGAPYEQYF. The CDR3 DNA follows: TGTGCCAGCAAGATAACAGGGGCCCCCTACGAGCAGTACTTC.